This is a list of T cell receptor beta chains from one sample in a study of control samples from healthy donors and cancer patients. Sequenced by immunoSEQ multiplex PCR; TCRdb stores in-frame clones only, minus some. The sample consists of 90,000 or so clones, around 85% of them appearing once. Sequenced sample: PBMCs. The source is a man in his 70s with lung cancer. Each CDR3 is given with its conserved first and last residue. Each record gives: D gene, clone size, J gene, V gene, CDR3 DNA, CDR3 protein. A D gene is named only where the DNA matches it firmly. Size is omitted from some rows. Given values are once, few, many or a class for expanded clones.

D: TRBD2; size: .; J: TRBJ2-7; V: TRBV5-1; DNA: TGCGCCAGCAGCTTGACTAGCGGGGGGTCTAGCTCCTACGAGCAGTACTTC; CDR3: CASSLTSGGSSSYEQYF
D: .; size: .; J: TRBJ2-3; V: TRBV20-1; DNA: TGCAGTGCTAGGAGAGAAGATACGCAGTATTTT; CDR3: CSARREDTQYF
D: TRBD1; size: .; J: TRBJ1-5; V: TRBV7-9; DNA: TGTGCCAGCAGCTTGGGACAGTACAATCAGCCCCAGCATTTT; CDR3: CASSLGQYNQPQHF
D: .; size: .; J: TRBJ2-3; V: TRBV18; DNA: TGTGCCAGCTCACCACAGGATCTGGATACGCAGTATTTT; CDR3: CASSPQDLDTQYF
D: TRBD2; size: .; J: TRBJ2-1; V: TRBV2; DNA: TGTGCCACCGCGGGACTAGAGCGATATGATGAGCAGTTCTTC; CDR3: CATAGLERYDEQFF
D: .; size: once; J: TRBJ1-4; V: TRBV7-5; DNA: TGTGTCAGAAACCCTGAGGGAGGGGCTTTT; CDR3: CVRNPEGGAF
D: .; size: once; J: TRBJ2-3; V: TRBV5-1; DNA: TGCGCCAGCAGCCCCCGGGGATTAAGCGCAGATACGCAGTATTTT; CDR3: CASSPRGLSADTQYF
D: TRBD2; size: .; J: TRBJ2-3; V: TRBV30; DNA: TGTGCCTGGAGTGTACGAACGGGGGGAGATACGCAGTATTTT; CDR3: CAWSVRTGGDTQYF
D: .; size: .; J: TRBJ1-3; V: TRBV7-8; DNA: TGTGCCAGCAGCTTAAACTGGGTTGACACCATATATTTT; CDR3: CASSLNWVDTIYF
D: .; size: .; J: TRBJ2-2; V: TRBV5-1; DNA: TGCGCCAGCAGCGCCGCCGGGCAGGGCAGCGGGGAGCTGTTTTTT; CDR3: CASSAAGQGSGELFF
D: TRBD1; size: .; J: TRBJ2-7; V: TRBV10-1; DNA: TGCGCCAGCAGTGGACCGGGACAGGGGAACGAGCAGTACTTC; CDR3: CASSGPGQGNEQYF
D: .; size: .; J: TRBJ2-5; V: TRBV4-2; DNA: TGTGCCAGCAGCCAAGATCTGCTGGAGACCCAGTACTTC; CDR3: CASSQDLLETQYF
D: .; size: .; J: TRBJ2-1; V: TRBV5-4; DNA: TGTGCCAGCAGCTTGTCTCCGGCAGACAATGAGCAGTTCTTC; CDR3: CASSLSPADNEQFF
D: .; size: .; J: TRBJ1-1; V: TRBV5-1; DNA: TGCGCCAGCAGCTTGGAGGGACGGACGAACACTGAAGCTTTCTTT; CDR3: CASSLEGRTNTEAFF
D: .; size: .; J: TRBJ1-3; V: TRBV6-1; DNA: TGTGCCAGCAGTGAAGTTGGGAGCTCTGGAAACACCATATATTTT; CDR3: CASSEVGSSGNTIYF
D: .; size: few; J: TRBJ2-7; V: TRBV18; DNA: TGTGCCAGCTCACCGACAACCTACGAGCAGTACTTC; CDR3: CASSPTTYEQYF
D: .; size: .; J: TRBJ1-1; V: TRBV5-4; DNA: TGTGCCAGCAGCTTGCCAGGGGAAGAGACTGAAGCTTTCTTT; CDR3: CASSLPGEETEAFF
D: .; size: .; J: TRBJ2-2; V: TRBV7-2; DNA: TGTGCCAGCAGTCATAGGGACCTCGGGAACACCGGGGAGCTGTTTTTT; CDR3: CASSHRDLGNTGELFF
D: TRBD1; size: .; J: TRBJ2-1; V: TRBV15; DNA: TGTGCCACCAGCAGACAACAGGGGGCCTCCTACAATGAGCAGTTCTTC; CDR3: CATSRQQGASYNEQFF
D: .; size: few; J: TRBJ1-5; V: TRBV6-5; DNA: TGTGCCAGCAGTTCTGTTTTAAATCAGCCCCAGCATTTT; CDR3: CASSSVLNQPQHF
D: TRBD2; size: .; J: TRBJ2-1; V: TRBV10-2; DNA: TGCGCCAGCAGTGAGGCGGGGGGACCCCACAATGAGCAGTTCTTC; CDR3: CASSEAGGPHNEQFF
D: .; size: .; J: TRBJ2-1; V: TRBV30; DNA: TGTGCCTGGGACAGACCGGGACATGAGCAGTTCTTC; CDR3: CAWDRPGHEQFF
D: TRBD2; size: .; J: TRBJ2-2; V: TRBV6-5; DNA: TGTGCCAGCAGCGGCGGGGGGGCTGGCGGGGAGCTGTTTTTT; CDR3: CASSGGGAGGELFF
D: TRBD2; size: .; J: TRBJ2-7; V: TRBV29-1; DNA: TGCAGCGTCCACTCTAGCGGGGGGACCTATGAGCAGTACTTC; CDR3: CSVHSSGGTYEQYF
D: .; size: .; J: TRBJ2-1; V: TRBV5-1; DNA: TGCGCCAGCAGCTTGGGTCCCCTACCACTCAATGAGCAGTTCTTC; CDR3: CASSLGPLPLNEQFF
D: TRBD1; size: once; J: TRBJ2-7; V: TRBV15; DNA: TGTGCCACCAGCAGAGCCGGGACAGGGCTTCCCGAGCAGTACTTC; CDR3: CATSRAGTGLPEQYF
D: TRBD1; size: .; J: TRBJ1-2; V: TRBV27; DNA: TGTGCCAGCAGGACAGGGGGACCGACCTATGGCTACACCTTC; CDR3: CASRTGGPTYGYTF
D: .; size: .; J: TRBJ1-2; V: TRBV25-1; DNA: TGTGCCAGCAGCGTTGGCCTGGGAGCTAACTATGGCTACACCTTC; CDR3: CASSVGLGANYGYTF
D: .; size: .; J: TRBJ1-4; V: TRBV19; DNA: TGTGCCAGTAGTATACTAACACCGGGGAATGAAAAACTGTTTTTT; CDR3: CASSILTPGNEKLFF
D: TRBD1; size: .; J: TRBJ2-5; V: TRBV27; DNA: TGTGCCAGCAGCCGGGACAGGGGGCCGGGGGGGGAGACCCAGTACTTC; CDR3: CASSRDRGPGGETQYF
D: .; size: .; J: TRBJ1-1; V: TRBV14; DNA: TGTGCCAGCAGCCGATTCACCCAGGGGATGAACACTGAAGCTTTCTTT; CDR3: CASSRFTQGMNTEAFF
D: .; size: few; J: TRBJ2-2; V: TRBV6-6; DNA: TGTGCCAGCAGATTAGCGAACACCGGGGAGCTGTTTTTT; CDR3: CASRLANTGELFF